This T cell receptor beta chain derives from a study of beta chain features in type 1 diabetes. The study, taken as a whole, reports: A potential influence of HLA type upon TCRB rearrangement remained unresolved herein.

This clone was observed a few times. Its antigen is undetermined. Sampling consisted of one heparinised blood draw per donor, averaging about 110 mL. It was via CD45RO/CCR7/CD25/CD127/CD95/CD27 that CD4+ naive, central memory, regulatory and stem cell-like memory cells were sorted. The V and J ends lost 4 bases and 7 bases respectively, with 8 bases between them. The CDR3 has 10 amino acids. CDR1 and CDR2 from the germline V gene are DFQATT and SNEGSKA (reference sequence). Reverse transcription of all isolated RNA meant that expressed TCRB transcripts were sequenced. For naive, central memory and regulatory T cell samples, reads averaged approximately 3.6 million. Repertoires were generated with immunoSEQ multiplex PCR, while TCRdb's copy carries only in-frame clones and drops some. The sample lists hundreds of thousands of clones; 15% to 19% were seen once.

The sequence was obtained from a man aged 18-30 years in good health. Material for sequencing was naive CD4+ T cells from blood. This chain links TRBV20-1 with TRBJ2-7; D possibly uses TRBD1 or TRBD2 (5 bases each). The chain's CDR3 is CSAKRGEQYF. Here the CDR3 DNA reads TGCAGTGCTAAGAGGGGAGAGCAGTACTTC.